A single sample gave rise to the 2 T cell receptor beta chains below, sequenced in a study of cytomegalovirus exposure and HLA in healthy donors. The PCR was carried out with 60 Vbeta primers and 13 Jbeta primers. Sequencing was performed with immunoSEQ multiplex PCR; in TCRdb, only in-frame clones are kept and a portion is missing. The sample includes 110,000 or so clones, 76% of them seen just once. Sequenced sample: PBMCs. These receptors were collected from a man in his forties in good health and CMV-seropositive.

This clone has a single count. The chain uses TRBV29-1 and TRBJ1-3, with a weak D call TRBD1 (5 bases). Germline CDR1 reads SQVTM; CDR2 reads ANQGSEA. Trimming stripped 7 bases from V and 4 bases from J, with 17 bases between. The CDR3 covers 14 residues. The CDR3 sequence is CSAMMGGRGNTIYF. In DNA form, the CDR3 reads TGCAGCGCCATGATGGGGGGAAGGGGAAACACCATATATTTT.

The chain recombines TRBV30 with TRBJ1-1; D not certain. This CDR3 region has 13 residues. The V gene's germline CDR1 is GTSNPN and CDR2 SVGIG (reference sequence). V lost 0 bases and J lost 6, with 11 bases in between. In nucleotides, the CDR3 is TGTGCCTGGAGTGTACAGAGTTTAGCTGAAGCTTTCTTT. This codes for CAWSVQSLAEAFF.